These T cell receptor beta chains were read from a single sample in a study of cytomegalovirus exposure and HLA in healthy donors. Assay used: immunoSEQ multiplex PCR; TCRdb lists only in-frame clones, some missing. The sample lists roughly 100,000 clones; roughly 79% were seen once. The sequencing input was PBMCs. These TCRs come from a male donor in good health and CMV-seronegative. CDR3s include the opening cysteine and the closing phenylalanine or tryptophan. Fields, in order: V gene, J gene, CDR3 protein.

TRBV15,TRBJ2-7,CATSKQGALEQYF
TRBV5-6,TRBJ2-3,CASSYSGRAVDTQYF
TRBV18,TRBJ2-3,CASSPPAGGDTQYF
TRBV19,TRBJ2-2,CAGLDKYTGELFF
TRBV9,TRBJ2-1,CASSSRLPHEQFF
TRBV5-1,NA,CASSSSLDYEQYF
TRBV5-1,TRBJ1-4,CASSTDREVEKLFF
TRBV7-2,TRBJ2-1,CASSRGSVAVYNEQFF
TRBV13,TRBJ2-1,CASSSLGGTSGRNEQFF
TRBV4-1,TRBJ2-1,CASSPGGAGQFF
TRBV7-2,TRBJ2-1,CASSFGTGTYNEQFF
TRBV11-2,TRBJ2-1,CASSLGGGEPNEQFF
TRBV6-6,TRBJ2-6,CASRQGMAGANVLTF
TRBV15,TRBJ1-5,CATSSWDSNNQPQHF
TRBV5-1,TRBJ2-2,CASRSYTGELFF
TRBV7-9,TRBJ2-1,CASSPQASGILREQFF
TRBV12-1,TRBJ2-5,CASSFGTQETQYF
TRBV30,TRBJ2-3,CAWGRSRGFTDTQYF
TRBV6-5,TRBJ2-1,CASSPGVLEQFF
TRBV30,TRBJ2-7,CAWRPTSGRAYEQYF
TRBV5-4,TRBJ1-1,CASSLDWGGTEAFF
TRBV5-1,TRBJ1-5,CASSWTELSNQPQHF
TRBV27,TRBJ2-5,CASSWGRETQYF
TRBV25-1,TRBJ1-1,CASVGLGGNAFF
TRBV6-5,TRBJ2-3,CASSYSGRGLGDTQYF
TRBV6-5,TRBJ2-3,CASRGADLVKTQYF
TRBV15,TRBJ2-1,CATSSAPTLYNEQFF
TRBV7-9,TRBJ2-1,CASSLESTGESYNEQFF
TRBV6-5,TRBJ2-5,CASSYVGGGETQYF
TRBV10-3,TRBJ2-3,CAISDQSGRAADTQYF
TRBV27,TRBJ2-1,CASSFQGFSYNEQFF
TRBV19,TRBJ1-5,CASSIGTASNQPQHF
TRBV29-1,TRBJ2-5,CSVLHRAETQYF
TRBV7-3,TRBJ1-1,CASSLEAGMNTEAFF
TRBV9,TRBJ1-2,CASSPQWGVEGYTF
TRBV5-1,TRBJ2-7,CASSKTSGNYEQYF
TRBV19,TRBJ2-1,CASSIGTKNEQFF
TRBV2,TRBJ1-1,CASSPTGRGAIRRGNTEAFF
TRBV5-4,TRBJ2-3,CASSLMTGGSPDTQYF
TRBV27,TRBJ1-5,CASSKTTGGGRQPQHF
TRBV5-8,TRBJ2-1,CASSFGGTSRNEQFF
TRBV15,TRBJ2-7,CATSGDRDREVFPYEQYF
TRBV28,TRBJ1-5,CASSFSQPQHF
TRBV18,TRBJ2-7,CASSPPSGSSYGQYF
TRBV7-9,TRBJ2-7,CASSLAGGPNEQYF
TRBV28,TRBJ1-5,CASSYATGANQPQHF
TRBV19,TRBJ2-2,CASFSPQGMGTGELFF
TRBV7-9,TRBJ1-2,CSSQGGDFNYGYTF
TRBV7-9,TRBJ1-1,CASSSQQGNTEAFF
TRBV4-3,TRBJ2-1,CASSQVGTSEINEQFF
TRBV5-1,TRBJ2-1,CASRVGGSMDEQFF
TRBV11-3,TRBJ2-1,CASSSSGTGLNEQFF
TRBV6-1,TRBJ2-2,CASSARDRGNTGELFF
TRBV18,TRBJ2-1,CASSPRLAGVVDEQFF
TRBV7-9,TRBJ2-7,CASSLTSGLSYEQYF
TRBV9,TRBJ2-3,CASSVAVGGGGTDTQYF
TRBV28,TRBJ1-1,CASSPQTPEGAFF
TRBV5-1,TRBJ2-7,CASSSGLAGEYEQYF
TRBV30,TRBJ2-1,CAWSTGSDRINEQFF
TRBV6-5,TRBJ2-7,CASSYDSPGEQYF